This TCR beta chain was retrieved from a study of identical twins' blood T cells. TCRdb re-analysed the 5' RACE reads in MiXCR, keeping a single row per CDR3 protein. The data contain fewer than 450,000 distinct CDR3 sequences, roughly 30% of them singletons. Germline V gene sequence: CDR1 MNHEY, CDR2 SVGAGI. V was cut by 6 bases and J by 4 bases, with 10 bases left in between. This CDR3 comprises 13 residues. The sample holds a few counts of this clonotype. Sequenced material: PBMCs. This chain joins TRBV6-5 and TRBJ1-5, with D maybe TRBD1 (5 bases). This receptor was obtained from a woman aged 18-50 years in good health. DNA of the CDR3: TGTGCCAGCAGCTGGACACTGAATCAGCCCCAGCATTTT. Translating it yields CASSWTLNQPQHF.